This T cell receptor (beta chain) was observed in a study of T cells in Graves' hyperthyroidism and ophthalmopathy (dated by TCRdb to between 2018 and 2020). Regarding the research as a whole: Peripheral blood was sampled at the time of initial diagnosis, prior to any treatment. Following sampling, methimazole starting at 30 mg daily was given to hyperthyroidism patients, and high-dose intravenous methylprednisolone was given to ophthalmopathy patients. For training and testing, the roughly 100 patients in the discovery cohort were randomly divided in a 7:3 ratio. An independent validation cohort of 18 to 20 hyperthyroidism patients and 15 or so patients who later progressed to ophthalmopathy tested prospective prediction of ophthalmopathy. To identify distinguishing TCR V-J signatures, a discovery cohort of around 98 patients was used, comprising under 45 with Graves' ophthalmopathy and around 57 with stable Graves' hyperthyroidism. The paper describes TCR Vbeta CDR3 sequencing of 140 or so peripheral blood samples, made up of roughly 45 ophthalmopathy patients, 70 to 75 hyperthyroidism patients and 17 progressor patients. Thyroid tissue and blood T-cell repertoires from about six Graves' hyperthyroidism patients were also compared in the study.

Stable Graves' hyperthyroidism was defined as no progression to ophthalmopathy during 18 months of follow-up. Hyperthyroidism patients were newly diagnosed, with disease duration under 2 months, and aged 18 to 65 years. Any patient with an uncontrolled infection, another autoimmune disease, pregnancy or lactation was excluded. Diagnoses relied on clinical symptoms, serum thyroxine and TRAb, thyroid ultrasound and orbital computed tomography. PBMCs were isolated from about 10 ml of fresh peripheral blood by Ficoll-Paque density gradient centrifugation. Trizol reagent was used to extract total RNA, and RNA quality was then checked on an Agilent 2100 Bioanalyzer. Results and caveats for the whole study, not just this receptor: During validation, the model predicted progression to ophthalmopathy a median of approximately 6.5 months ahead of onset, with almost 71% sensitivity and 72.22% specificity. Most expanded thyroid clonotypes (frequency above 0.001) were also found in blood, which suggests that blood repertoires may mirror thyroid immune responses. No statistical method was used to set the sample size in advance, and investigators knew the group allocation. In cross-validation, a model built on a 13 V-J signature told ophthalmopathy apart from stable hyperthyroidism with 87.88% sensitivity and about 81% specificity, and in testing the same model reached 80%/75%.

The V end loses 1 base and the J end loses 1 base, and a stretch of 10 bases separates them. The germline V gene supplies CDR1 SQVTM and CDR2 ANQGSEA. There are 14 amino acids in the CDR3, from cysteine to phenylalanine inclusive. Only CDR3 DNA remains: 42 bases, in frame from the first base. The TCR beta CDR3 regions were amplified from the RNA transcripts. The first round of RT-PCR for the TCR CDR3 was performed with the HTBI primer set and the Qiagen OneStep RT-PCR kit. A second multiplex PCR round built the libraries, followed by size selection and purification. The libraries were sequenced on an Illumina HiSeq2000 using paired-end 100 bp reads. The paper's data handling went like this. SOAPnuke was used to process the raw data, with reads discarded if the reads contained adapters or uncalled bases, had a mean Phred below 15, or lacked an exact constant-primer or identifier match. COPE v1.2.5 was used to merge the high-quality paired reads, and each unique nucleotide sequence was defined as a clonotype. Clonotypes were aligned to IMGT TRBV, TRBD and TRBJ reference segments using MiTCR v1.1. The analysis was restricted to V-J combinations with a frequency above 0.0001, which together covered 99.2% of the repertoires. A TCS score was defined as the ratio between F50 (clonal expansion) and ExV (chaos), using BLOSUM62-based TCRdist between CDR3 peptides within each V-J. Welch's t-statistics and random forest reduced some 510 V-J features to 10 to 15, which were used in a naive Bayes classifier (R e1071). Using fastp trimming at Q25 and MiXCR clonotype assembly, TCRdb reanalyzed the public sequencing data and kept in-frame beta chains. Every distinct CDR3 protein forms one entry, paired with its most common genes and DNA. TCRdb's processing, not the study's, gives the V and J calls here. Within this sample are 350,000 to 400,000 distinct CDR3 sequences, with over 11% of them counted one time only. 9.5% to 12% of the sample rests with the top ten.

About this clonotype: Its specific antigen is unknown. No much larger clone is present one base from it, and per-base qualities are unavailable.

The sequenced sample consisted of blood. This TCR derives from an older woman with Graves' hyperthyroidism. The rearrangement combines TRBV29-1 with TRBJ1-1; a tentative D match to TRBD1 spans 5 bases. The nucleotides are TGCAGCGTTGAAGTGGGGAGGGGGAACACTGAAGCTTTCTTT. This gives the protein CSVEVGRGNTEAFF.